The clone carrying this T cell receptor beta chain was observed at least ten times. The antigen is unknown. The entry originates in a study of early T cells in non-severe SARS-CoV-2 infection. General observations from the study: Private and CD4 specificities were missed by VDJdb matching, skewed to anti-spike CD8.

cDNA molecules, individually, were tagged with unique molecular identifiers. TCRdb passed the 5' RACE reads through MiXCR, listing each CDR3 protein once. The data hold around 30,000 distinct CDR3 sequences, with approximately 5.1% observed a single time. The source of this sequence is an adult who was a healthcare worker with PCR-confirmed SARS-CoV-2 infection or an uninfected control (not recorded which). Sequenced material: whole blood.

CDR3 DNA sequence: TGTGCCAGCAGCTCCCCGAGCACAGATACGCAGTATTTT. Residues: CASSSPSTDTQYF. The chain employs TRBV5-5 and TRBJ2-3, with D unresolved. V was pared by 3 bases and J by 0 bases, with 5 bases between. The CDR3 is 13 amino acids. Germline assignment: CDR1 SGHKS and CDR2 YYEKEE (reference sequence).